This T cell receptor beta chain is from a study of T cells in Graves' hyperthyroidism and ophthalmopathy. Study in general: Peripheral blood was secured at the point of initial diagnosis, before any treatment.

Study-wide results and caveats: Expanded thyroid clonotypes (above 0.001) were mostly also found in blood. Ophthalmopathy was predicted by the model a median of roughly 6.6 months ahead of onset. A model built on 13 V-J features separated ophthalmopathy from stable hyperthyroidism.

The investigators amplified TCR beta CDR3 regions from RNA transcripts. HTBI primers were used for first-round RT-PCR of the TCR CDR3. Via MiXCR, TCRdb re-called the multiplex PCR reads, giving one row per CDR3 protein. The table records a few hundred thousand distinct CDR3 sequences, more than 12% of them present only once. The sample holds many counts of this clonotype. Its matching antigen is unknown. There are 14 residues in the CDR3. Trimming stripped 4 bases from V and 6 bases from J, with 16 bases between. Looked up from germline, CDR1 is MNHNS and CDR2 is SASEGT. Sequencing was done on a sample of blood. The chain carries TRBV6-1 and TRBJ2-7; perhaps TRBD1 as D (8 bases). This TCR derives from a woman in her twenties or thirties with Graves' ophthalmopathy. In nucleotides, the CDR3 is TGTGCCAGCAGTGGGCACAGGGGGGGAGGCGAGCAGTACTTC. It is translated as CASSGHRGGGEQYF.